The rows below give T cell receptor beta chains drawn from one sample of a study of Graves' ophthalmopathy and Graves' hyperthyroidism. TCRdb fed the multiplex PCR reads into MiXCR, producing one record per CDR3 protein. The sample gives about 370,000 distinct CDR3 sequences, around 20% of which show up once; around 1.5% is in the top ten. The sample comprised peripheral blood. These receptor sequences come from a woman in her late teens or twenties with Graves' ophthalmopathy. Each CDR3 is given with its conserved first and last residue. The order of the fields is V gene, D gene, J gene, clone size, CDR3 protein, CDR3 DNA. A D gene is named only where the DNA matches it firmly. Size is omitted from some rows. Given values are once, few, many or a class for expanded clones.

v_gene: TRBV30; d_gene: TRBD2; j_gene: TRBJ2-2; abundance: -; CDR3aa: CASTKREFLGELFF; CDR3nt: TGTGCCTCCACTAAGCGGGAGTTTCTCGGGGAGCTGTTTTTT
v_gene: TRBV6-2/TRBV6-3; d_gene: -; j_gene: TRBJ1-1; abundance: many; CDR3aa: CASSSIFVDTGISTEAFF; CDR3nt: TGTGCCAGCAGTTCCATCTTCGTAGATACAGGGATCAGCACTGAAGCTTTCTTT
v_gene: TRBV14; d_gene: -; j_gene: TRBJ1-1; abundance: many; CDR3aa: CASSRVGTLNGAFF; CDR3nt: TGTGCCAGCAGCCGCGTCGGGACCCTCAACGGGGCTTTCTTT
v_gene: TRBV28; d_gene: TRBD2; j_gene: TRBJ2-4; abundance: -; CDR3aa: CATLAGGPLAKNIQYF; CDR3nt: TGTGCCACCCTAGCGGGAGGGCCGTTGGCCAAAAACATTCAGTACTTC
v_gene: TRBV28; d_gene: TRBD1; j_gene: TRBJ2-7; abundance: few; CDR3aa: CASSLLGGQGSYEQYF; CDR3nt: TGTGCCAGCAGCCTCTTAGGGGGACAGGGGTCCTACGAGCAGTACTTC
v_gene: TRBV27; d_gene: -; j_gene: TRBJ2-7; abundance: many; CDR3aa: CASGSYPLSYEQYF; CDR3nt: TGTGCCAGCGGAAGTTACCCCCTCTCCTACGAGCAGTACTTC
v_gene: TRBV29-1; d_gene: -; j_gene: TRBJ1-1; abundance: many; CDR3aa: CSVDLTTEAFF; CDR3nt: TGCAGCGTTGATTTGACAACTGAAGCTTTCTTT
v_gene: TRBV11-1; d_gene: -; j_gene: TRBJ2-2; abundance: -; CDR3aa: CASSSGPAGELFF; CDR3nt: TGTGCCAGCAGCTCTGGACCGGCCGGGGAGCTGTTTTTT
v_gene: TRBV3-1; d_gene: TRBD1; j_gene: TRBJ1-2; abundance: -; CDR3aa: CASSQADRGYGYTF; CDR3nt: TGTGCCAGCAGCCAAGCGGACAGGGGATATGGCTACACCTTC
v_gene: TRBV2; d_gene: TRBD1; j_gene: TRBJ2-2; abundance: few; CDR3aa: CASGRQGSHTGELFF; CDR3nt: TGTGCCAGCGGGAGACAGGGCTCCCACACCGGGGAGCTGTTTTTT
v_gene: TRBV28; d_gene: -; j_gene: TRBJ1-5; abundance: many; CDR3aa: CASRRKKGYSNQPQHF; CDR3nt: TGTGCCAGCAGACGGAAGAAGGGGTATAGCAATCAGCCCCAGCATTTT
v_gene: TRBV28; d_gene: -; j_gene: TRBJ2-7; abundance: once; CDR3aa: CATLLDGDSEQYF; CDR3nt: TGTGCCACCCTCCTGGACGGTGACAGCGAGCAGTACTTC
v_gene: TRBV7-2; d_gene: -; j_gene: TRBJ2-7; abundance: many; CDR3aa: CASSLGTTTYEQYF; CDR3nt: TGTGCCAGCAGCTTAGGGACCACGACTTACGAGCAGTACTTC
v_gene: TRBV6-5; d_gene: TRBD2; j_gene: TRBJ2-7; abundance: many; CDR3aa: CASTGLAGEGEQYF; CDR3nt: TGTGCCAGCACGGGACTAGCGGGAGAGGGCGAGCAGTACTTC
v_gene: TRBV7-6; d_gene: -; j_gene: TRBJ1-6; abundance: many; CDR3aa: CASSPYRGPNSPLHF; CDR3nt: TGTGCCAGCAGCCCCTACCGGGGCCCCAATTCACCCCTCCACTTT
v_gene: TRBV30; d_gene: TRBD1; j_gene: TRBJ1-2; abundance: many; CDR3aa: CAWNSGGTGGPWGYTF; CDR3nt: TGTGCCTGGAACTCAGGCGGGACAGGGGGCCCATGGGGCTACACCTTC
v_gene: TRBV7-2; d_gene: TRBD2; j_gene: TRBJ2-7; abundance: many; CDR3aa: CASSLGEAGDEQYF; CDR3nt: TGTGCCAGCAGTCTTGGCGAAGCGGGGGACGAGCAGTACTTC
v_gene: TRBV4-1; d_gene: -; j_gene: TRBJ1-2; abundance: -; CDR3aa: CASSQEDTSGYTF; CDR3nt: TGCGCCAGCAGCCAAGAAGATACGTCGGGCTACACCTTC
v_gene: TRBV18; d_gene: -; j_gene: TRBJ1-2; abundance: -; CDR3aa: CASSPPGANYDYTF; CDR3nt: TGTGCCAGCTCACCGCCCGGGGCTAACTATGACTACACCTTC
v_gene: TRBV6-1; d_gene: -; j_gene: TRBJ2-2; abundance: many; CDR3aa: CASSGTSNTGELFF; CDR3nt: TGTGCCAGCAGTGGGACTTCTAATACCGGGGAGCTGTTTTTT
v_gene: TRBV2; d_gene: -; j_gene: TRBJ1-1; abundance: many; CDR3aa: CASSERGGPYTEAFF; CDR3nt: TGTGCCAGCAGTGAAAGGGGAGGACCCTACACTGAAGCTTTCTTT
v_gene: TRBV5-1; d_gene: -; j_gene: TRBJ2-7; abundance: many; CDR3aa: CASSLNPPREQYF; CDR3nt: TGCGCCAGCAGCTTGAACCCCCCCCGCGAGCAGTACTTC